These 9 T cell receptor beta chains were sequenced from one sample in a study of response to subunit inactivated influenza vaccine. Using its own MiXCR run on the RT-PCR reads, TCRdb lists one record per CDR3 protein. The sample consists of a few hundred thousand distinct CDR3 sequences, less than 15% of them appearing once. This specimen consisted of non-naive T cells sorted from PBMCs, obtained 14 to 15 days before vaccination. These TCRs come from a man aged 50 to 60 who received an inactivated influenza vaccine.

This clonotype showed up many times. This chain connects TRBV11-2 to TRBJ2-3; 9 bases match TRBD2. Germline V CDR1 and CDR2: SGHAT, FQNNGV. The J segment lost 2 bases and the V segment lost 4 bases, leaving 13 bases of the junction unmatched. The CDR3 extends over 18 amino acids. Here the CDR3 reads CASSSPREGWGYTDTQYF. In DNA form, the CDR3 reads TGTGCCAGCAGCTCGCCGCGGGAGGGGTGGGGCTACACAGATACGCAGTATTTT.

The chain is built from TRBV5-5 and TRBJ1-2, with D unresolved. Trimming removed 0 bases at V and 11 bases at J, with 17 bases between. CDR1 is SGHKS, CDR2 YYEKEE, per germline (reference sequence). The CDR3 length is 14 residues. In DNA, the CDR3 is TGTGCCAGCAGCTTGGCGGCGGAGGGTGGAAGATACACCTTC. This codes for CASSLAAEGGRYTF.

At least ten counts were recorded for this clonotype. The rearrangement links TRBV5-1 to TRBJ1-2; D not resolved. Between the trimmed V and J ends, which lost 2 bases and 3 bases, there was a span of 11 bases. Germline CDR1 and CDR2: SGHRS and YFSETQ. The CDR3 has 14 amino acids. The CDR3: CASSFTADYYGYTF. CDR3 sequence (DNA): TGCGCCAGCAGCTTTACAGCGGACTACTATGGCTACACCTTC.

This clonotype turned up a few times. The rearrangement links TRBV10-3 to TRBJ2-3, with 9 bases aligning to TRBD2. Looked up from germline, CDR1 is ENHRY and CDR2 is SYGVKD. Germline trimming cut 3 bases from V and 7 bases from J; bases unmatched to any gene: 8. The CDR3 runs 15 residues. In nucleotides, the CDR3 is TGTGCCATCAGTGACCAAGCGGGGGGATCGAATACGCAGTATTTT. Its translation: CAISDQAGGSNTQYF.

The table lists this clonotype with a few counts. The V and J genes are TRBV14 and TRBJ1-4; D is unresolved. Trimming removed 5 bases from V and 11 bases from J, with 24 bases in between. CDR1 is SGHDN, CDR2 FVKESK, per germline. This CDR3 comprises 16 residues. The CDR3 loop is CASSKNPTDTVSKLFF. The CDR3 region has the DNA TGTGCCAGCAGCAAAAATCCGACGGATACGGTCTCTAAACTGTTTTTT.

The chain recombines TRBV6-5 with TRBJ2-1; 10 bases are a match to TRBD2. Germline CDR1 and CDR2: MNHEY and SVGAGI. CDR3 length: 16 amino acids. Trimming at V came to 2 bases and at J to 5 bases, leaving 6 bases not matched to a gene. The CDR3 DNA is TGTGCCAGCAGTTACCCTAGCGGGGGTCCCAACAATGAGCAGTTCTTC. Its translation: CASSYPSGGPNNEQFF.

The chain uses TRBV20-1 and TRBJ1-5; TRBD1 matches at 7 bases. The V gene end was trimmed by 5 bases and the J gene end by 3 bases; junction bases not matched to a gene: 10. This CDR3 comprises 15 residues. The V gene's germline CDR1 is DFQATT and CDR2 SNEGSKA (reference sequence). Here the CDR3 reads CSARPGGEPNQPQHF. For the CDR3, the DNA is TGCAGTGCTCGACCAGGGGGGGAACCCAATCAGCCCCAGCATTTT.

This clonotype occurred many times. The chain uses TRBV4-2 and TRBJ2-3; tentative D call: TRBD2 (5 bases). The germline V gene encodes CDR1 LGHNA and CDR2 YNFKEQ. There are 11 residues in the CDR3. V was pared by 1 base and J by 12 bases, with 8 bases between. The CDR3 loop reads CASSQGGSQYF. The CDR3 DNA reads TGTGCCAGCAGCCAAGGAGGGTCTCAGTATTTT.

This chain links TRBV18 with TRBJ1-2; D gene unclear. The length of the CDR3 is 12 residues. The ends were cut back, 3 bases at V and 8 bases at J, with 10 bases in the middle. CDR1 is KGHSH, CDR2 LQKENI, per germline. In DNA, the CDR3 is TGTGCCAGCTCACCCGAGCGGCGGGGCTACACCTTC. This translates into CASSPERRGYTF.